These 5 T cell receptor beta chains were all obtained from the same sample, sequenced in a study of control samples from healthy donors and cancer patients. Method: immunoSEQ multiplex PCR; TCRdb's copy keeps in-frame clones and lacks some. The table lists over 100,000 clones, over 75% of them singletons, with roughly 2.7% in the top ten. The sequencing sample was made of blood. These receptors were taken from a man aged 35 to 55 in good health.

With regard to this clone: An end of the junction differs from the germline gene, which may be a read error. J is TRBJ2-7 and V is TRBV6-1, with D tentatively TRBD1 (6 bases). Germline CDR1 reads MNHNS; CDR2 reads SASEGT. The CDR3 spans 12 residues. This CDR3 is CASSEPPKGQTF. The CDR3 coding sequence is TGTGCCAGCAGTGAACCTCCGAAAGGACAGACCTTC.

The V call is TRBV5-1, the J call TRBJ1-1; D remains unclear. Trimming stripped 1 base from V and 1 base from J, with 8 bases between. The CDR3 covers 14 residues. CDR1 is SGHRS, CDR2 YFSETQ, per germline. This CDR3 reads CASSLTGGNTEAFF. CDR3 coding DNA: TGCGCCAGCAGCTTGACCGGTGGGAACACTGAAGCTTTCTTT.

The J gene is TRBJ1-5, the V gene TRBV5-6; D not resolved. Trimming took off 0 bases at V and 6 bases at J, with 10 bases between the two ends. The germline CDR1 and CDR2 sequences are SGHDT and YYEEEE. The CDR3 spans 14 residues. The CDR3, as DNA: TGTGCCAGCAGCTTGGGGGTGGGGTCTCAGCCCCAGCATTTT. Its protein product is CASSLGVGSQPQHF.

The J gene is TRBJ2-3, the V gene TRBV4-1; D may be TRBD1 (5 bases). Trimming removed 2 bases at V and 2 bases at J, with 11 bases between. The germline V gene encodes CDR1 MGHRA and CDR2 YSYEKL. This CDR3 has 15 amino acids. CDR3: CASSQPDKHTDTQYF. CDR3 sequence (DNA): TGCGCCAGCAGCCAACCGGACAAGCACACAGATACGCAGTATTTT.

This chain uses TRBV9 with TRBJ2-4; a possible D gene is TRBD2 (6 bases). Per germline, CDR1 SGDLS and CDR2 YYNGEE. The CDR3 has 17 amino acids. V was pared by 0 bases and J by 4 bases, with 17 bases between. CDR3 coding DNA: TGTGCCAGCAGCGTAGATCTAGGAGCGGGTACAAAAAACATTCAGTACTTC. The encoded protein is CASSVDLGAGTKNIQYF.